This TCR beta chain derives from a study of blood T cell repertoires in COVID-19 (dated by TCRdb to the early 2020s). Background for the entire study: Collaborator samples came from the United States, Italy and Spain and covered acute and convalescent phases of COVID-19. A de-identified subject ID, COVID-19 status, age in years and sex were almost always included in the sample metadata. The material from the prospective study consisted of cDNA or gDNA derived from T cells, B-cell-depleted T cells, or PBMCs. Where available, HLA class I and class II types were obtained from metadata supplied by the sample provider rather than from assay-based typing. The repertoires were made available in a free public database intended to serve as a resource for research on the immune response to SARS-CoV-2. Subjects who had been exposed to COVID-19, were actively infected with it, or had recovered from it provided the deeply sampled blood TCRbeta repertoires that made up the dataset. Samples came from the ongoing ImmuneRACE study (first 160 participants) plus 1,254 subjects from 6 global collaborators. Study-wide conclusions, independent of this receptor: The quantity of clinical and demographic metadata differed by source and by participant and was supplied without curation.

In regard to this clone: No antigen is known for it. One base away there is no much larger clone; base qualities are not given.

At one collaborating source in Seattle, patients were enrolled during active infection and were followed longitudinally through the course of disease. Each collaborating institution followed its own protocols to collect whole blood in K2EDTA tubes. For TCRbeta analysis, collaborators shipped samples in one of three forms: frozen whole blood, isolated PBMCs, or DNA extracted from either of those sample types. The CDR3, from cysteine to phenylalanine, totals 17 residues. Here the CDR3 DNA is all that survives: 51 bases in frame from base 1. V is pruned by 2 bases and J by 3 bases, leaving 11 bases of the junction without a gene match. CDR1 and CDR2 are drawn from the germline V gene: SNHLY, FYNNEI. The immunoSEQ Assay, a bias-controlled multiplex PCR, was used to amplify TCRbeta CDR3 regions from genomic DNA. From the authors' description of their analysis: Within the assay, amplification of reference gene primers was used to estimate how many nucleated cells each sample contained. Sequence reads were collapsed and filtered to measure the absolute abundance of every unique TCRbeta CDR3 rearrangement. For each sample, productive Simpson clonality was calculated by taking the square root of Simpson's diversity index across productive rearrangements. TCRdb stores this immuneACCESS table with in-frame sequences only. Part of the clones is absent; in the studies checked, under half of the shortfall reflects unresolved V genes, and no reason is known for the rest. V, J and clone size reflect that table, while D and trimming were determined from the DNA. Counted in this sample were fewer than 350,000 clones; approximately 90% of them appeared once. Jointly, the top ten make up approximately 7.5% of the sample.

This TCR came from a woman aged 25 to 39 with COVID-19, enrolled during active disease. The sample taken for sequencing was peripheral blood. The sequence is built from TRBV2 and TRBJ2-3, and TRBD2 matches 7 of the central bases. The DNA is as follows: TGTGCCAGCAGTGAATGGGCTAGCGGAGAGGGTACAGATACGCAGTATTTT. Translated, it reads CASSEWASGEGTDTQYF.